This paragraph covers one TCR beta chain sequence. This clone was recorded only once. What this receptor recognizes is not known. It has no much larger one-base neighbor in the sample; base qualities were not kept. This record belongs to a study of shared clonotypes between healthy human individuals (dated by TCRdb to about 2020). About the investigation overall: Three men and a couple of women, aged 18 to 49 years, made up the cohort. For each donor, CD4 naive and CD4 memory were each run on three plates, CD8 naive on two plates, and CD8 memory on one plate. Different laboratories and diverse techniques were used to prepare libraries and sequence TCR repertoires, to increase sequencing depth and limit assay-specific biases. Each donor's leukapheresis produced roughly between roughly 0.9 and 9 billion PBMCs. To estimate repertoire size and how much clonotype sharing occurs between individuals, the study deeply sequenced the blood TCR repertoires of roughly 5 healthy adults.

Findings and caveats that apply to the study as a whole: Only blood was sampled, and tissue TCR repertoires likely differ from those in blood. Sharing across a few donors was observed for 5% to 6.5% of naive CD4, less than 4% of naive CD8, over 2% of memory CD4, and about 0.38% of memory CD8 clonotypes. Clonotypes shared by all four sorted-subset donors showed higher generation probabilities than non-shared clonotypes. The genetic and exposure-history diversity represented was limited by the small number of donors. Pairwise subsampling indicated that sequencing depth was expected to affect the degree of clonotype sharing among donors. Estimated clonotype richness was generally larger for naive than for memory subsets. Even with the large sequencing depth, rarefaction of the sorted-subset datasets indicated that sequencing was incomplete.

TCR CDR3 regions were amplified from genomic DNA by multiplex PCR using the deep immunoSEQ assay. Extracted genomic DNA from each cell subset was distributed evenly across all wells of several immunoSEQ 96-well plates, and each plate was treated as a replicate. For sorted subsets, roughly 200 ng of genomic DNA, equivalent to some 33,000 T cell genomes, went into each replicate PCR. Purified libraries were measured with a Qubit 3.0 fluorometer, size-checked on a Bioanalyzer 2100, and measured again with the KAPA Library Quantification kit. A separate single-read 150-cycle Illumina NextSeq 550 flow cell was used to sequence each immunoSEQ 96-well plate. The study's processing was this. Because the immunoSEQ output held only junctional sequences and lacked quality scores, the filtering could not match the filtering applied to full-length reads. To assign V/J genes and CDR3, sequences were annotated against IMGT germline references using PyIR, a Python wrapper for IgBLAST v1.9. Reads with weak V/J assignments (E-value above 1e-6), missing CDR3, stop codons, out-of-frame junctions, or ambiguous translated residues were removed. V3J clonotypes were defined as sequences sharing the same inferred V gene, J gene, and CDR3 amino acid sequence. To compute the percentage overlap between repertoires, the number of shared unique clonotypes was divided by the size of the smaller repertoire. Richness of each repertoire was evaluated using RTK rarefaction, the Chao1 estimator, and Recon v2.1 estimates of unobserved clonotypes. For all TCRbeta clonotypes obtained by the gDNA method from a few donors, generation probabilities were computed with OLGA. Here the immuneACCESS table is served through TCRdb, limited to in-frame sequences with V and J called. Missing clones are a known gap in these copies; in checked studies unresolved V genes cover under half, and the rest lacks a known reason. V, J and clone size derive from that table, while D and trimming were established from the DNA sequence. This sample comprises 2,500,000 or so clones, approximately 93% of them detected only once. Clones ranked in the top ten supply about 0.34% of the sample.

From the germline V gene, CDR1 is MDHEN and CDR2 is SYDVKM. The CDR3 spans 13 residues, from the cysteine through the phenylalanine. The only DNA kept is the CDR3, 39 bases in frame from the first base. V and J lose 8 bases and 3 bases, and a span of 14 bases separates them. Healthy HIV-negative adults with no recently reported acute infections or vaccinations were included as donors. All donors were Caucasian adults living in Nashville, Tennessee, USA. Magnetic negative selection was used to enrich CD4+ T cells, after which naive cells were positively selected on CD45RA and the negative fraction became the memory subset. Blood was obtained by leukapheresis, after which PBMCs were separated by Ficoll-Histopaque density gradient centrifugation and cryopreserved in liquid nitrogen vapor phase. Purity and quantity of every magnetically sorted T cell population were checked by analytical flow cytometry. Each sorted fraction had its genomic DNA isolated and then quantified by UV absorbance on a Nanodrop 2000c.

The source material was naive CD4+ T cells from PBMCs. The meaning of the sample's cell subset or site label: CD45RA+ positively selected. The rearranged chain carries TRBV28 and TRBJ2-7, with an unclear D gene assignment. This TCR derives from a man aged 18-30 years in good health. Some clones in this sample may be carry-over from other donors' samples. The CDR3: CASRRTLGYEQYF. The DNA sequence is TGTGCCAGCCGCCGGACCCTCGGCTACGAGCAGTACTTC.